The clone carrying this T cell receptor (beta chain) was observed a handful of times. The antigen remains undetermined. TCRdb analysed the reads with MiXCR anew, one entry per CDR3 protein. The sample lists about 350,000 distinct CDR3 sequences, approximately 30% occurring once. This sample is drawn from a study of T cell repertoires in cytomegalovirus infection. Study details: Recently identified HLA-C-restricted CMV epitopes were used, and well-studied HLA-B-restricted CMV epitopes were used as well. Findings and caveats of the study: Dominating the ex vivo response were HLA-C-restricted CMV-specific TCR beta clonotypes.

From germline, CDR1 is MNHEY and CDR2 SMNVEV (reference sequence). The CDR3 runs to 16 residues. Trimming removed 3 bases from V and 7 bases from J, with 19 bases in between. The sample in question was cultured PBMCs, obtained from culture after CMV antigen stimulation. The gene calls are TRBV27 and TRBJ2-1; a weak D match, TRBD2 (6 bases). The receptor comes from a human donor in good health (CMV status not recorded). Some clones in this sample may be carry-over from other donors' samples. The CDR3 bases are TGTGCCAGCAGTTTGTCCGGGGGAAGGTTGTATAATGAGCAGTTCTTC. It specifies CASSLSGGRLYNEQFF.